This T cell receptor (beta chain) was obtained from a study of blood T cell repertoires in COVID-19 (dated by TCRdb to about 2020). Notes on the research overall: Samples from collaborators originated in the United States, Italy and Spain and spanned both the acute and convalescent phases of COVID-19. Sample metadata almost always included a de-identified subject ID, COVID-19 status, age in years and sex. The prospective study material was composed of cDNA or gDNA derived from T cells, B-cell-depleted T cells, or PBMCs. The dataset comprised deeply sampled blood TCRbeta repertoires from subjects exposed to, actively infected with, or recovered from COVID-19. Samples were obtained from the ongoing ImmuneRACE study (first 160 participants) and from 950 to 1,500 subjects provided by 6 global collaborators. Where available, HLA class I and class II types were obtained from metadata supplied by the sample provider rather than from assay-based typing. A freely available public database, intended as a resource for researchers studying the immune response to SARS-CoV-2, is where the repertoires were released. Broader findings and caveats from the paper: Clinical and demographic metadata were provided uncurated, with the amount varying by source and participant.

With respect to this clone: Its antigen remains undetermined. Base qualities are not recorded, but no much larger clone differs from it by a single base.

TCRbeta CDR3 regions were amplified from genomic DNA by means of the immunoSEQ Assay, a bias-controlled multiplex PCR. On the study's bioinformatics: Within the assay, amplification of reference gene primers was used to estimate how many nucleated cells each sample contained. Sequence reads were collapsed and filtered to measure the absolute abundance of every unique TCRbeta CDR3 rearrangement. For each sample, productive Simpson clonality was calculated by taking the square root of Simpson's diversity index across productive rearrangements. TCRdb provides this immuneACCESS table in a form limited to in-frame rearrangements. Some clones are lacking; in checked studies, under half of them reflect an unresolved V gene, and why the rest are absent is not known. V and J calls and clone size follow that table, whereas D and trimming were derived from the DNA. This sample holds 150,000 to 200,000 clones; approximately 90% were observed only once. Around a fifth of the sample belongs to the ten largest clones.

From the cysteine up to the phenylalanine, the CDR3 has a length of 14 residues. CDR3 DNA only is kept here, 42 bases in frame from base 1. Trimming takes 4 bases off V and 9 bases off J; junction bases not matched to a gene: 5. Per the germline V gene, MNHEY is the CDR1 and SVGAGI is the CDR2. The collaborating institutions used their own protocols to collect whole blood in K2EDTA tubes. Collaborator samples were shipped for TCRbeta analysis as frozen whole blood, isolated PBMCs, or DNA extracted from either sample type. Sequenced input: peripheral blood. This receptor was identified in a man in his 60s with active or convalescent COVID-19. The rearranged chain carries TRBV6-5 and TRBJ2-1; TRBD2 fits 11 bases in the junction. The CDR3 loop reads CASSLAGGPGEQFF. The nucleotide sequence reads TGTGCCAGCAGTTTAGCGGGGGGGCCGGGTGAGCAGTTCTTC.